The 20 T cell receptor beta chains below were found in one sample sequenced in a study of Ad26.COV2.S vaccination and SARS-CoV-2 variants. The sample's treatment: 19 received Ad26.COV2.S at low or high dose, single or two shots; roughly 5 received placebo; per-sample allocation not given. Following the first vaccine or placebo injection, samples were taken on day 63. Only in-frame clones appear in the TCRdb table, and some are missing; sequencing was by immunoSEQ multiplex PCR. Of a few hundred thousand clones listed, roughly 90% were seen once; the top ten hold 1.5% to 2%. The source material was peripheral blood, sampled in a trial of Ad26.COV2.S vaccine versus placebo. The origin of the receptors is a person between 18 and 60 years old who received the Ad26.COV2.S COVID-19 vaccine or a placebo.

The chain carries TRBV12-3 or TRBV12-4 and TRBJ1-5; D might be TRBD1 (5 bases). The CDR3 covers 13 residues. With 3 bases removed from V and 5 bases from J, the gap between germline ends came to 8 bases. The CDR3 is CASSFGDDQPQHF. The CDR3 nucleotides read TGTGCCAGCAGTTTCGGGGACGATCAGCCCCAGCATTTT.

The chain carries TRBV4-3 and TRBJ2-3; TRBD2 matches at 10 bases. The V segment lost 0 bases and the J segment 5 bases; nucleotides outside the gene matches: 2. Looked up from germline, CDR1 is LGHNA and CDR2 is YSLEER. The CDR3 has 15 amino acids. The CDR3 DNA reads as TGCGCCAGCAGCCAAGAAATAGCGGGAGGAGATACGCAGTATTTT. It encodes CASSQEIAGGDTQYF.

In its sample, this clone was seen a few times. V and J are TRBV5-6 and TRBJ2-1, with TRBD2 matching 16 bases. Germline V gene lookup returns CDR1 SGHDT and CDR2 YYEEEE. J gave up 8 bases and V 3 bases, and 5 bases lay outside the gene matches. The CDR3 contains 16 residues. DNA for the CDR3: TGTGCCAGCAGCTCGGGACTAGCGGGAGGGCCGTATGAGCAGTTCTTC. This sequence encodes CASSSGLAGGPYEQFF. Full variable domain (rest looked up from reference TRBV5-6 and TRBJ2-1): DAGVTQSPTHLIKTRGQQVTLRCSPKSGHDTVSWYQQALGQGPQFIFQYYEEEERQRGNFPDRFSGHQFPNYSSELNVNALLLGDSALYLCASSSGLAGGPYEQFFGPGTRLTVL.

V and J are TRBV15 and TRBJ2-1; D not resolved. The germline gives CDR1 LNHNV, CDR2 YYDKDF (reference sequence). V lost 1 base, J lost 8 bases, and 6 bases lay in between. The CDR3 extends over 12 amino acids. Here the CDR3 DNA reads TGTGCCACCAGCAGAGCCGACTATGAGCAGTTCTTC. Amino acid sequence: CATSRADYEQFF.

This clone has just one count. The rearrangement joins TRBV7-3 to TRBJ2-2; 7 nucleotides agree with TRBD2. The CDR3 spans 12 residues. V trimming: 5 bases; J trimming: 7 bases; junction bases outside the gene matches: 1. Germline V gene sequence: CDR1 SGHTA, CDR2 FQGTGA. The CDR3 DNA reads TGTGCCAGCAGCATAGCGGGCGGGGAGCTGTTTTTT. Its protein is CASSIAGGELFF.

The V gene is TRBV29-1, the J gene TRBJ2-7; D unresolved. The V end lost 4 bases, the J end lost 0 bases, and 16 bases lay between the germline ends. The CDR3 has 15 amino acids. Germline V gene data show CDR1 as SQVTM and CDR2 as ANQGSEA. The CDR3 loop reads CSVVFGIQNSYEQYF. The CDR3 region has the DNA TGCAGCGTTGTTTTTGGCATCCAAAACTCCTACGAGCAGTACTTC.

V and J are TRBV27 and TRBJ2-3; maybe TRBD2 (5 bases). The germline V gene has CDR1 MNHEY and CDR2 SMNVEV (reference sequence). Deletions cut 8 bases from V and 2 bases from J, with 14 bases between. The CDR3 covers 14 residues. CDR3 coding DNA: TGTGCCAGCTCCCCGGAGCGGTACACAGATACGCAGTATTTT. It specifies CASSPERYTDTQYF.

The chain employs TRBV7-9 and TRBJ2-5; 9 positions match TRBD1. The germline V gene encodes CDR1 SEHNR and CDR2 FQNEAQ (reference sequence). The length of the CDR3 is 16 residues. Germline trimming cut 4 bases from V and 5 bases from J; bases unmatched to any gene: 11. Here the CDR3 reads CASSSSPGQGLETQYF. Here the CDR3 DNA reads TGTGCCAGCAGCTCTTCTCCGGGACAGGGATTGGAGACCCAGTACTTC. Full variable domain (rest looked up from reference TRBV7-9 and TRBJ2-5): DTGVSQNPRHKITKRGQNVTFRCDPISEHNRLYWYRQTLGQGPEFLTYFQNEAQLEKSRLLSDRFSAERPKGSFSTLEIQRTEQGDSAMYLCASSSSPGQGLETQYFGPGTRLLVL.

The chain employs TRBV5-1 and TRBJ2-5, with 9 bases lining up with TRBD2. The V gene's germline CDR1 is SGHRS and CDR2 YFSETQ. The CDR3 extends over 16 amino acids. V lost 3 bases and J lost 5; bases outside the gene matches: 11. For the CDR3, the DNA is TGCGCCAGCAGCTCCGCACAGACTAGCGGAATGGAGACCCAGTACTTC. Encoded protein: CASSSAQTSGMETQYF.

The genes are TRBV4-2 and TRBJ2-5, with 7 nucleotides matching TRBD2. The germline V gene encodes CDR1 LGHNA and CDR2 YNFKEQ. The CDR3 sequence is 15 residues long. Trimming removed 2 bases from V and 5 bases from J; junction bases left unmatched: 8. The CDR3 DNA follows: TGTGCCAGCAGCCAACCTTCGGGGGAGGGGGAGACCCAGTACTTC. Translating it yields CASSQPSGEGETQYF.

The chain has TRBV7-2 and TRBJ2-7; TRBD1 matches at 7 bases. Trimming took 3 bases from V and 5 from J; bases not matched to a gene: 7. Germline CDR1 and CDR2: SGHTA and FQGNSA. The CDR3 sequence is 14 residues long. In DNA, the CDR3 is TGTGCCAGCAGCTTCATTAGACAGGGCAACGAGCAGTACTTC. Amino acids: CASSFIRQGNEQYF.

CDR3 region: CASWPGGVGEQYF. The DNA for the CDR3 is TGTGCCAGCTGGCCGGGGGGCGTTGGGGAGCAGTACTTC. V gene TRBV3-1 (or the pseudogene TRBV3-2) combines with J gene TRBJ2-7, with a possible D match to TRBD2 (7 bases). Germline CDR1 and CDR2: LGHDT and YNNKEL (reference sequence). V gave up 8 bases and J gave up 7 bases, with 18 bases separating them. This CDR3 region has 13 residues.

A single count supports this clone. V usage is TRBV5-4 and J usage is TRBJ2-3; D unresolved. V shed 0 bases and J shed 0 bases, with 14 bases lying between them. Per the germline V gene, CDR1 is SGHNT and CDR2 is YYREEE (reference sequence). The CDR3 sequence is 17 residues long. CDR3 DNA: TGTGCCAGCAGCTTGGGGGTAGCAGCCTCTAGCACAGATACGCAGTATTTT. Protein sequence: CASSLGVAASSTDTQYF. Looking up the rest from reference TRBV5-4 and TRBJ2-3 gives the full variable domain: ETGVTQSPTHLIKTRGQQVTLRCSSQSGHNTVSWYQQALGQGPQFIFQYYREEENGRGNFPPRFSGLQFPNYSSELNVNALELDDSALYLCASSLGVAASSTDTQYFGPGTRLTVL.

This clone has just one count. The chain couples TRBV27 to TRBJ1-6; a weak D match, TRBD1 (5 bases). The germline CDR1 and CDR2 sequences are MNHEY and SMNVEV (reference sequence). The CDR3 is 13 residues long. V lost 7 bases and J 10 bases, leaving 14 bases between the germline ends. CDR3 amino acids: CASKRDGGSPLHF. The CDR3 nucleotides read TGTGCCAGCAAAAGGGACGGCGGCTCACCCCTCCACTTT.

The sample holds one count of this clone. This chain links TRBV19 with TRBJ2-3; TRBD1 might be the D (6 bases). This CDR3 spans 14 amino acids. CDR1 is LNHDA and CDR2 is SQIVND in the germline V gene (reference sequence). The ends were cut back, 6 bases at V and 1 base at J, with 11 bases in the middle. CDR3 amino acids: CASSTDRGTDTQYF. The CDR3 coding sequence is TGTGCCAGTAGCACGGACAGAGGCACAGATACGCAGTATTTT.

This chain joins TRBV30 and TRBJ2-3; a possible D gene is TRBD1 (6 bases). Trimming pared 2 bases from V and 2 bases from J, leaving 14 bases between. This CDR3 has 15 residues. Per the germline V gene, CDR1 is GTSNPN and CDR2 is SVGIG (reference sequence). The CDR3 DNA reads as TGTGCCTGGAGTATTGGGGACACAGTCACAGATACGCAGTATTTT. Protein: CAWSIGDTVTDTQYF.

CDR3 protein: CASSSVGRGAYNEQFF. The DNA of the CDR3 is TGTGCCAGCAGCTCAGTAGGGAGGGGCGCGTACAATGAGCAGTTCTTC. The chain couples TRBV7-2 to TRBJ2-1; 7 positions agree with TRBD2. Germline-derived CDR1 and CDR2 are SGHTA and FQGNSA. Trimming removed 4 bases from V and 4 bases from J; junction bases left unmatched: 10. The CDR3 extends over 16 amino acids. The variable domain in full, completed from reference TRBV7-2 and TRBJ2-1, reads GAGVSQSPSNKVTEKGKDVELRCDPISGHTALYWYRQSLGQGLEFLIYFQGNSAPDKSGLPSDRFSAERTGGSVSTLTIQRTQQEDSAVYLCASSSVGRGAYNEQFFGPGTRLTVL.

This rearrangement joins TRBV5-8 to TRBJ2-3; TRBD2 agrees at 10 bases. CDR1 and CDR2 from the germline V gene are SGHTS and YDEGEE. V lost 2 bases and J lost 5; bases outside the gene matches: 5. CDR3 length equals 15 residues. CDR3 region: CASSLVLAGEDTQYF. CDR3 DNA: TGTGCCAGCAGCTTAGTCCTAGCGGGAGAAGATACGCAGTATTTT.

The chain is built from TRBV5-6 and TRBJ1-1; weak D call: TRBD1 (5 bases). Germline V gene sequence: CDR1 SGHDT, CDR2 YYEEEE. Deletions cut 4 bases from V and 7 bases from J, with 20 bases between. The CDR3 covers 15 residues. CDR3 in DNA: TGTGCCAGCAGCCCCGGATACGGGACGGAGCTTGAAGCTTTCTTT. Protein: CASSPGYGTELEAFF.

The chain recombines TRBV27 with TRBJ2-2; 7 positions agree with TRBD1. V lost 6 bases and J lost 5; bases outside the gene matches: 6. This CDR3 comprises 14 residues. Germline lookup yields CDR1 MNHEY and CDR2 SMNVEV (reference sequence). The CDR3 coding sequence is TGTGCCAGCAGCCGGGGACAGTTGACCGGGGAGCTGTTTTTT. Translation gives CASSRGQLTGELFF.